The source of this TCR beta chain is a study of control samples from healthy donors and cancer patients. The germline V gene has CDR1 MDHEN and CDR2 SYDVKM. The ends were cut back, 5 bases at V and 7 bases at J, with 24 bases in the middle. This CDR3 spans 17 amino acids. Only in-frame clones appear in the TCRdb table, and some are missing; sequencing was by immunoSEQ multiplex PCR. The sample shows about 19,000 clones, around four fifths of them seen only once. Sequencing was carried out using PBMCs. This TCR was sampled from a woman in her 70s with lung cancer. The V and J genes are TRBV28 and TRBJ1-5, with D tentatively TRBD1 (5 bases). Written as DNA, the CDR3 is TGTGCCAGCAGTCTTACTGGGACGTGGGGGAATGGACAGCCCCAGCATTTT. Amino acid sequence: CASSLTGTWGNGQPQHF.